This TCR beta chain comes out of a study of T cell responses to AZD1222 COVID-19 vaccine. Study outcomes and limitations: Most donors were white British and more were female, and clonal diversity was possibly underestimated. In all cases, repertoires were sampled only after the peak T cell response.

As concerns this clone: Its cognate antigen is unknown.

Clones were sequenced by immunoSEQ multiplex PCR, and TCRdb holds only the in-frame ones, with some missing. Seen here are 90,000 to 110,000 clones, around 87% observed once, and the top ten hold roughly 4.4%. V was shortened by 0 bases and J by 0 bases, with 7 bases between the two germline ends. CDR1 and CDR2 from the germline V gene are SGDLS and YYNGEE. The CDR3 has 15 amino acids. The source of this sequence is an adult who received the AZD1222 COVID-19 vaccine. The chain links TRBV9 to TRBJ1-3; the D is unclear. The input for sequencing was peripheral blood, taken 28 days after the second AZD1222 dose. The CDR3, as DNA: TGTGCCAGCAGCGTAGGTCCGGACTCTGGAAACACCATATATTTT. Its protein product is CASSVGPDSGNTIYF.